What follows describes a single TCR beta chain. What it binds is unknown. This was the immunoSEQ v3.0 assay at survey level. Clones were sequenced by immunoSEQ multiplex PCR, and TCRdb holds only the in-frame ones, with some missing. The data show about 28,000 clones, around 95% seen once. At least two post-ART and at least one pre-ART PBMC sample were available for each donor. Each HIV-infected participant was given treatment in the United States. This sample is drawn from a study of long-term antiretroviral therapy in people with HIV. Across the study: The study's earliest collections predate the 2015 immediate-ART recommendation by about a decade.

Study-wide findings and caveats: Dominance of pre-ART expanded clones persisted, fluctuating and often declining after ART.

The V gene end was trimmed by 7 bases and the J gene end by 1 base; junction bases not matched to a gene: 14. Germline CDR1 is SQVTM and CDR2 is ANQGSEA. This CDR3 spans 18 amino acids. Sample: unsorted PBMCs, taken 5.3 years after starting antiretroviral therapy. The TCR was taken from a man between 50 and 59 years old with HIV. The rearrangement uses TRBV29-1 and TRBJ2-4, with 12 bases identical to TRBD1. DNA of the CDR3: TGCAGCGCACAACCGGGACAGGGGGCGGGGGGGGCCAAAAACATTCAGTACTTC. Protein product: CSAQPGQGAGGAKNIQYF.